This T cell receptor (beta chain) was sequenced for a study of T cells after yellow fever vaccination. Study-level results: Most primary-vaccination clones recurred post-booster (roughly 96% CD4, roughly 91% CD8).

TCRdb re-called the 5' RACE reads through MiXCR, storing one row per CDR3 protein. The sample yields hundreds of thousands of distinct CDR3 sequences, 10% to 15% seen once. This clonotype was detected a few times. Its target is not known. This receptor was taken from a man aged 25-45 years who received the YFV17D yellow fever vaccine. Sequenced here: PBMCs, sampled on the day of the yellow fever booster vaccination.

CDR3 loop: CASSPRTGGAQPQHF. The CDR3 DNA is TGTGCCAGCAGTCCCAGGACAGGGGGGGCTCAGCCCCAGCATTTT. The chain is built from TRBV27 and TRBJ1-5; 10 bases fit TRBD1. Germline loops: CDR1 MNHEY, CDR2 SMNVEV (reference sequence). CDR3 length: 15 residues. After removal of 5 bases from V and 6 bases from J, the junction contained 7 bases not matched to a gene.